This TCR beta chain was captured in a study of control samples from healthy donors and cancer patients. Clones were read by immunoSEQ multiplex PCR, and TCRdb kept only the in-frame ones, dropping some. The data show roughly 100,000 clones, approximately 90% seen once. CDR1 and CDR2 from the germline V gene are LGHDT and YNNKEL (reference sequence). The J segment lost 2 bases and the V segment lost 3 bases, leaving 5 bases of the junction unmatched. The CDR3 runs to 16 residues. This clonotype was obtained from a woman aged 18-35 years in good health. Sequenced: blood. This chain connects TRBV3-1 (or the pseudogene TRBV3-2) to TRBJ2-1; 9 nucleotides align to TRBD2. The CDR3 region has the DNA TGTGCCAGCAGCCACCTTAGCGGGGGACCCTACAATGAGCAGTTCTTC. This sequence encodes CASSHLSGGPYNEQFF.